Below, one T cell receptor (beta chain) is given with its context. Losses at the gene ends were 6 bases for V and 0 bases for J; bases not matched to a gene: 10. Germline CDR1 is SGHTA and CDR2 is FQGNSA. The CDR3 totals 16 residues. This sample stems from a study of T cell changes during pregnancy in multiple sclerosis. The assay was immunoSEQ multiplex PCR, and TCRdb's table has in-frame clones only and misses some. The sample includes tens of thousands of clones, almost 95% of them seen just once. The sequenced sample was peripheral blood, obtained in the third trimester of pregnancy. The sequence derives from a female donor in good health, enrolled as a control in a pregnancy study. The genes are TRBV7-2 and TRBJ2-7; 8 positions match TRBD1. CDR3 bases: TGTGCCAGCAGACGGACAGGGAGGTCGATCTCCTACGAGCAGTACTTC. It yields the protein CASRRTGRSISYEQYF.